The 26 T cell receptor beta chains below were found in one sample sequenced in a study of T-cell memory formation after mild COVID-19. One entry per CDR3 protein, called by TCRdb with MiXCR from the 5' RACE reads. The sample lists hundreds of thousands of distinct CDR3 sequences, roughly 15% occurring once. The sequenced sample consisted of PBMCs or a T cell subset sorted from them (not recorded which). These receptors were collected from a man between 18 and 35 years old who had mild COVID-19 (a few samples of this study predate the infection). Cell type and time point are not known.

The V gene is TRBV12-3 or TRBV12-4, the J gene TRBJ2-5; D gene ambiguous. The CDR3 contains 16 residues. Trimming removed 5 bases at V and 3 bases at J, with 19 bases between. The CDR3 sequence: CASSPPGAESKETQYF. The CDR3 region has the DNA TGTGCCAGCAGTCCGCCCGGAGCTGAATCAAAAGAGACCCAGTACTTC.

This clonotype appeared a few times. The V call is TRBV19, the J call TRBJ2-3, with a possible D match to TRBD2 (5 bases). V was trimmed by 8 bases and J by 5 bases, leaving 14 bases between them. Germline V gene lookup returns CDR1 LNHDA and CDR2 SQIVND (reference sequence). There are 13 residues in the CDR3. This chain's CDR3 is CASRRTAGDTQYF. The CDR3, as DNA: TGTGCCAGTCGCCGGACTGCAGGAGATACGCAGTATTTT. Looking up the rest from reference TRBV19 and TRBJ2-3 gives the full variable domain: DGGITQSPKYLFRKEGQNVTLSCEQNLNHDAMYWYRQDPGQGLRLIYYSQIVNDFQKGDIAEGYSVSREKKESFPLTVTSAQKNPTAFYLCASRRTAGDTQYFGPGTRLTVL.

The V and J genes are TRBV28 and TRBJ1-2, with D perhaps matching TRBD1 (6 bases). Trimming cost V 4 bases and J 6 bases, with 15 bases left between them. This CDR3 has 14 residues. Germline V gene sequence: CDR1 MDHEN, CDR2 SYDVKM. The CDR3 region is CASSSIQGWNGYTF. DNA of the CDR3: TGTGCCAGCAGTTCGATACAGGGATGGAATGGCTACACCTTC.

This rearrangement joins TRBV5-5 to TRBJ2-7; D uncertain. Germline lookup yields CDR1 SGHKS and CDR2 YYEKEE (reference sequence). This CDR3 is 13 amino acids long. Trimming removed 3 bases from V and 0 bases from J, with 7 bases in between. CDR3: CASSSISSYEQYV. The CDR3 region has the DNA TGTGCCAGCAGCTCCATAAGCTCCTACGAGCAGTACGTC.

A few counts support this clonotype. This chain joins TRBV11-2 and TRBJ2-1, with D tentatively TRBD2 (6 bases). V lost 4 bases and J 4 bases, leaving 11 bases between the germline ends. The CDR3 sequence is 14 residues long. From germline, CDR1 is SGHAT and CDR2 FQNNGV. CDR3 sequence (DNA): TGTGCCAGCAGCTCGAATAGCGGATACAATGAGCAGTTCTTC. Its translation is CASSSNSGYNEQFF.

This clonotype was seen only a few times. The J gene is TRBJ1-2, the V gene TRBV6-5; tentative D call: TRBD1 (6 bases). The CDR3 is made up of 15 amino acids. V shed 0 bases and J shed 7 bases, with 15 bases lying between them. The germline CDR1 and CDR2 sequences are MNHEY and SVGAGI. The CDR3 region is CASSYSGQQGVGYTF. In DNA, the CDR3 is TGTGCCAGCAGTTACTCGGGGCAACAGGGAGTTGGCTACACCTTC.

V and J are TRBV14 and TRBJ2-7, with 7 positions matching TRBD1. In germline, CDR1 is SGHDN, CDR2 FVKESK. Losses at the gene ends were 3 bases for V and 4 bases for J; bases not matched to a gene: 3. This CDR3 region has 13 residues. The CDR3 loop reads CASSHRDSYEQYV. The CDR3 DNA follows: TGTGCCAGCAGCCATAGGGACAGTTACGAGCAGTACGTC.

This clonotype was found many times. The CDR3 here is CASSLAPDKETQYF. The CDR3 coding sequence is TGTGCCAGCAGCTTAGCCCCGGACAAAGAGACCCAGTACTTC. The chain employs TRBV7-9 and TRBJ2-5; perhaps TRBD1 as D (5 bases). The ends were cut back, 0 bases at V and 3 bases at J, with 8 bases in the middle. The CDR3 consists of 14 residues. In germline, CDR1 is SEHNR, CDR2 FQNEAQ (reference sequence).

The sample holds a few counts of this clonotype. The rearrangement links TRBV9 to TRBJ2-5; 9 bases agree with TRBD2. Germline CDR1 is SGDLS and CDR2 is YYNGEE. J gave up 4 bases and V 1 base, and 5 bases lay outside the gene matches. This CDR3 contains 15 residues. The CDR3: CASSVSSGEAETQYF. CDR3 DNA: TGTGCCAGCAGCGTATCTAGCGGGGAAGCAGAGACCCAGTACTTC. Full variable domain (missing parts from reference TRBV9 and TRBJ2-5): DSGVTQTPKHLITATGQRVTLRCSPRSGDLSVYWYQQSLDQGLQFLIQYYNGEERAKGNILERFSAQQFPDLHSELNLSSLELGDSALYFCASSVSSGEAETQYFGPGTRLLVL.

This clonotype was seen more than once but under ten times. This chain uses TRBV27 with TRBJ2-3; 9 bases match TRBD2. V lost 4 bases, J lost 2 bases, and 13 bases stayed unmatched. CDR1 and CDR2 from the germline V gene are MNHEY and SMNVEV (reference sequence). CDR3 length: 18 residues. CDR3 bases: TGTGCCAGCAGTTCCCTTGACAAGCGGGGGGCTTTCACAGATACGCAGTATTTT. Amino acids: CASSSLDKRGAFTDTQYF.

The chain carries TRBV7-3 and TRBJ2-5, with 10 bases identical to TRBD2. The CDR3 is made up of 17 amino acids. Germline V gives CDR1 SGHTA, CDR2 FQGTGA. Trimming took 2 bases from V and 5 from J; bases not matched to a gene: 11. This CDR3 reads CASSLASGGAGDETQYF. CDR3 sequence (DNA): TGTGCCAGCAGCTTAGCCAGCGGGGGGGCCGGGGATGAGACCCAGTACTTC. The entire variable domain, with the rest obtained from reference TRBV7-3 and TRBJ2-5, is as follows: GAGVSQTPSNKVTEKGKYVELRCDPISGHTALYWYRQSLGQGPEFLIYFQGTGAADDSGLPNDRFFAVRPEGSVSTLKIQRTERGDSAVYLCASSLASGGAGDETQYFGPGTRLLVL.

This clonotype was picked up a small number of times. The rearrangement uses TRBV7-8 and TRBJ2-7, with D perhaps matching TRBD2 (5 bases). The CDR3 spans 14 residues. V lost 0 bases to trimming and J lost 6 bases, with 12 bases between them. Germline V gives CDR1 SGHVS, CDR2 FQNEAQ. DNA of the CDR3: TGTGCCAGCAGCTTAGCGCACTTGGGGAGCGAGCAGTACGTC. Residues: CASSLAHLGSEQYV.

The chain employs TRBV24-1 and TRBJ1-1; TRBD1 aligns across 8 bases. Germline loops: CDR1 KGHDR, CDR2 SFDVKD. J lost 4 bases, V lost 3 bases, and 6 bases had no gene match. CDR3 length: 15 residues. This CDR3 is CATSDMDRVSTEAFF. In DNA, the CDR3 is TGTGCCACCAGTGATATGGACAGGGTGAGCACTGAAGCTTTCTTT.

The rearrangement uses TRBV2 and TRBJ2-3; 11 bases map to TRBD2. The CDR3 length is 16 residues. The V and J ends lost 8 bases and 9 bases, in that order; junction bases with no gene match: 16. Germline V gene data show CDR1 as SNHLY and CDR2 as FYNNEI. In DNA, the CDR3 is TGTGCCAGCCCCCCGGGACTAGCGGCGGTCGGCGACACGCAGTATTTT. It encodes CASPPGLAAVGDTQYF.

This clonotype was seen ten or more times. The chain uses TRBV5-1 and TRBJ2-1, with D possibly being TRBD1 or TRBD2 (6 bases each). Germline CDR1 reads SGHRS; CDR2 reads YFSETQ. CDR3 size: 14 residues. Deletions cut 4 bases from V and 5 bases from J, with 13 bases between. CDR3 protein: CASSAGGYNNEQFF. The DNA of the CDR3 is TGCGCCAGCAGCGCCGGGGGCTACAACAATGAGCAGTTCTTC.

This clonotype showed up just a few times. The gene calls are TRBV5-4 and TRBJ1-2; D might be TRBD1 (6 bases). V was pared by 2 bases and J by 3 bases, with 17 bases between. The length of the CDR3 is 16 residues. Germline-derived CDR1 and CDR2 are SGHNT and YYREEE (reference sequence). The chain's CDR3 is CASSFGPGQGDYGYTF. In DNA form, the CDR3 reads TGTGCCAGCAGCTTTGGGCCGGGACAAGGGGACTATGGCTACACCTTC.

Here the CDR3 DNA reads TGCAGTGCTAGACTGCAGGGGTTGGACTATGAGCAGTTCTTC. It codes for CSARLQGLDYEQFF. The chain recombines TRBV20-1 with TRBJ2-1; tentatively, D is TRBD1 (6 bases). The ends were cut back, 2 bases at V and 8 bases at J, with 16 bases in the middle. In germline, CDR1 is DFQATT, CDR2 SNEGSKA (reference sequence). The CDR3 length is 14 residues.

This clonotype was seen only a few times. The chain is built from TRBV30 and TRBJ2-1; 7 nucleotides align to TRBD1. Germline CDR1 GTSNPN, CDR2 SVGIG (reference sequence). Losses at the gene ends were 3 bases for V and 5 bases for J; bases not matched to a gene: 4. The CDR3 sequence is 13 residues long. The CDR3: CAWRQGSNNEQFF. CDR3 in DNA: TGTGCCTGGAGACAGGGGTCGAACAATGAGCAGTTCTTC. The variable domain in full, with the rest retrieved from reference TRBV30 and TRBJ2-1, is SQTIHQWPATLVQPVGSPLSLECTVEGTSNPNLYWYRQAAGRGLQLLFYSVGIGQISSEVPQNLSASRPQDRQFILSSKKLLLSDSGFYLCAWRQGSNNEQFFGPGTRLTVL.

The V call is TRBV4-2, the J call TRBJ2-7, with D hard to call. With 0 bases removed from V and 0 bases from J, the gap between germline ends came to 18 bases. The CDR3 runs to 18 residues. Germline V lookup: CDR1 LGHNA, CDR2 YNFKEQ. The CDR3 DNA is TGTGCCAGCAGCCAAGAGAAGGTGACTCCCGAGATCTCCTACGAGCAGTACTTC. The encoded protein is CASSQEKVTPEISYEQYF.

This rearrangement joins TRBV25-1 to TRBJ2-2; perhaps TRBD1 as D (5 bases). Trimming took off 10 bases at V and 4 bases at J, with 16 bases between the two ends. The germline V gene encodes CDR1 MGHDK and CDR2 SYGVNS. The CDR3 has 14 residues. The CDR3 DNA is TGTGCCACCCGGCCCCCAGGGCTCACCGGGGAGCTGTTTTTT. It specifies CATRPPGLTGELFF.

The chain employs TRBV20-1 and TRBJ2-1; TRBD2 agrees at 14 bases. This CDR3 is built from 14 residues. V dropped 7 bases and J dropped 5; count of bases not matched to a gene: 4. CDR1 DFQATT and CDR2 SNEGSKA come from the germline V gene (reference sequence). The CDR3 here is CSVRTSGGNNEQFF. The CDR3 DNA sequence: TGCAGTGTTAGGACTAGCGGGGGGAACAATGAGCAGTTCTTC.

The chain employs TRBV29-1 and TRBJ2-4, with D uncertain. V shed 2 bases and J shed 2 bases, with 7 bases lying between them. The CDR3 consists of 13 residues. Germline V lookup: CDR1 SQVTM, CDR2 ANQGSEA. The CDR3 loop reads CSVELSTKNIQYF. The CDR3 DNA reads as TGCAGCGTTGAACTCAGCACCAAAAACATTCAGTACTTC.

This clonotype was seen more than once but under ten times. This chain joins TRBV7-3 and TRBJ1-1; D not resolved. The V and J ends lost 3 bases and 3 bases respectively, with 14 bases between them. The CDR3 length is 15 residues. Germline V gene sequence: CDR1 SGHTA, CDR2 FQGTGA. CDR3 loop: CASSLGYGEYTEAFF. DNA of the CDR3: TGTGCCAGCAGCTTGGGATACGGGGAATACACTGAAGCTTTCTTT. The variable domain in full, with the rest retrieved from reference TRBV7-3 and TRBJ1-1, is GAGVSQTPSNKVTEKGKYVELRCDPISGHTALYWYRQSLGQGPEFLIYFQGTGAADDSGLPNDRFFAVRPEGSVSTLKIQRTERGDSAVYLCASSLGYGEYTEAFFGQGTRLTVV.

Here the CDR3 DNA reads TGCGCCAGCAGCCCAGGGGGGTTCAACACTGAAGCTTTCTTT. It specifies CASSPGGFNTEAFF. The chain employs TRBV5-1 and TRBJ1-1; 7 positions match TRBD1. Germline V lookup: CDR1 SGHRS, CDR2 YFSETQ. This CDR3 comprises 14 residues. With V trimmed by 4 bases and J by 2 bases, 5 bases remained unmatched.

This clonotype was seen more than once but under ten times. The genes are TRBV5-1 and TRBJ1-3; 8 bases are a match to TRBD1. This CDR3 has 13 residues. The V and J ends lost 1 base and 8 bases, in that order; junction bases with no gene match: 2. The germline V gene encodes CDR1 SGHRS and CDR2 YFSETQ. DNA of the CDR3: TGCGCCAGCAGCTTGACAGGGGGGTACACCATATATTTT. Residues: CASSLTGGYTIYF.

The V call is TRBV20-1, the J call TRBJ2-2, with 12 bases matching TRBD2. The J segment lost 3 bases and the V segment lost 3 bases, leaving 8 bases of the junction unmatched. The germline gives CDR1 DFQATT, CDR2 SNEGSKA (reference sequence). This CDR3 region has 17 residues. CDR3 nucleotide sequence: TGCAGTGCTAGGAGGCGGACTAGCGGGGAATACACCGGGGAGCTGTTTTTT. Its translation: CSARRRTSGEYTGELFF.